What follows are 4 T cell receptor beta chains derived from one specimen sequenced in a study of CD8+CD57+ T cells in acquired aplastic anemia. It was patients with CD8+CD57+ cell expansion by flow cytometry who were chosen for sequencing. Investigators profiled TCR beta VDJ and CDR3 from genomic DNA template. TCRdb redid the calling of the reads with MiXCR, one entry per CDR3 protein. The sample yields 250,000 to 300,000 distinct CDR3 sequences, 45% to 65% seen once. The specimen was sorted CD4+, CD8+, or CD8+CD57+ T cells (not recorded which) from PBMCs. The receptor source for this set is a human donor with aplastic anemia.

This rearrangement joins TRBV29-1 to TRBJ1-1; no definite D call. Germline V CDR1 and CDR2: SQVTM, ANQGSEA. The CDR3 contains 10 residues. Trimming removed 5 bases at V and 4 bases at J, with 5 bases between. The CDR3 is CSVRGTEAFF. The CDR3 DNA follows: TGCAGCGTTCGGGGCACTGAAGCTTTCTTT. Looking up the rest from reference TRBV29-1 and TRBJ1-1 gives the full variable domain: SAVISQKPSRDICQRGTSLTIQCQVDSQVTMMFWYRQQPGQSLTLIATANQGSEATYESGFVIDKFPISRPNLTFSTLTVSNMSPEDSSIYLCSVRGTEAFFGQGTRLTVV.

The V and J genes are TRBV7-9 and TRBJ2-5; D is perhaps TRBD2 (5 bases). V was pared by 2 bases and J by 3 bases, with 13 bases between. Per the germline V gene, CDR1 is SEHNR and CDR2 is FQNEAQ (reference sequence). The CDR3 totals 15 residues. The CDR3 is CASSLFPGSEETQYF. The CDR3 DNA follows: TGTGCCAGCAGCTTATTTCCGGGGAGTGAAGAGACCCAGTACTTC.

The J gene is TRBJ1-6, the V gene TRBV5-1; 10 bases agree with TRBD1. The V gene end was trimmed by 4 bases and the J gene end by 14 bases; junction bases not matched to a gene: 9. This CDR3 contains 14 residues. Germline CDR1 SGHRS, CDR2 YFSETQ. The CDR3 region has the DNA TGCGCCAGCAGCGACCGGGACAGGGGTCCCACCCTCCACTTT. Translating gives CASSDRDRGPTLHF.

The CDR3 bases are TGCAGTGCCCTCATGACGGACAGGGGTTATAGCAATCAGCCCCAGCATTTT. Encoded protein: CSALMTDRGYSNQPQHF. The rearrangement links TRBV20-1 to TRBJ1-5; 9 positions match TRBD1. V lost 6 bases, J lost 0 bases, and 12 bases stayed unmatched. Germline CDR1 DFQATT, CDR2 SNEGSKA (reference sequence). CDR3 size: 17 residues.